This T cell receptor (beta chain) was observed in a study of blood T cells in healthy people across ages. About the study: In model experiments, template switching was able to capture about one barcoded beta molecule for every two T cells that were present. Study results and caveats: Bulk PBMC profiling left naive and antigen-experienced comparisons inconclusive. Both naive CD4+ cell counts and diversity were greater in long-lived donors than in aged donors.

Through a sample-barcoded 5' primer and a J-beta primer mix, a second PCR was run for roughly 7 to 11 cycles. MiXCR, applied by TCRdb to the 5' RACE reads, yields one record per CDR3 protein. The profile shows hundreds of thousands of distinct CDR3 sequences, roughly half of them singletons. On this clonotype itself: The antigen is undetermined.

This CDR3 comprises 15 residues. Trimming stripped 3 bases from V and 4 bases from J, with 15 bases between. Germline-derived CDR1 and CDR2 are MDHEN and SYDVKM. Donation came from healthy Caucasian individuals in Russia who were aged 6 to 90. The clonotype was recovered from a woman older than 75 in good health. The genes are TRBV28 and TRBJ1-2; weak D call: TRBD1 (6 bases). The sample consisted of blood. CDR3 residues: CASSFLLTGSYGYTF. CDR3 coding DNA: TGTGCCAGCAGTTTCCTGTTGACAGGCAGCTATGGCTACACCTTC.